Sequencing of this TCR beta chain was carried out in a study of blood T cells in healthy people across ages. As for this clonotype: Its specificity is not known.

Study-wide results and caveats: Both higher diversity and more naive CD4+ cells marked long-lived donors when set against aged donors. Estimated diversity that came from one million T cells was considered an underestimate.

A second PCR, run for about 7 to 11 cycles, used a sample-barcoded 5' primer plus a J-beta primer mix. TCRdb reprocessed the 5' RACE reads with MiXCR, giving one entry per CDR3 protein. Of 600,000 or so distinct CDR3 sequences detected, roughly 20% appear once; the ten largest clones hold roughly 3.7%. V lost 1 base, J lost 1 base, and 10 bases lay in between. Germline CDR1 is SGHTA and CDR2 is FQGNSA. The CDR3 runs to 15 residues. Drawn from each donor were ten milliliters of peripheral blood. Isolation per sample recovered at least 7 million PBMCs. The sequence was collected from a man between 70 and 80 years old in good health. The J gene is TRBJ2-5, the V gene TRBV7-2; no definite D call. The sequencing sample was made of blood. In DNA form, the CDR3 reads TGTGCCAGCAGCTTAGGTTCGGCTATCCAAGAGACCCAGTACTTC. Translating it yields CASSLGSAIQETQYF.